This is a list of T cell receptor beta chains from one sample in a study of blood T cell repertoires in COVID-19. Clones were read by immunoSEQ multiplex PCR, and TCRdb kept only the in-frame ones, dropping some. This sample carries around 99,000 clones, over 60% of them seen once, and the ten largest clones take more than 4%. Material: peripheral blood. Receptor source: a man aged 65 to 79 with acute or convalescent COVID-19. CDR3s include the opening cysteine and the closing phenylalanine or tryptophan. D genes are given only for firm matches. The size of a clone is reported for some rows only, either as once, few or many, or as a class for expanded clones.

clone size,J gene,V gene,D gene,CDR3 protein,CDR3 DNA
.,TRBJ2-5,TRBV4-1,TRBD1,CASSRGTGAGETQYF,TGCGCCAGCAGCCGCGGGACAGGGGCTGGAGAGACCCAGTACTTC
.,TRBJ1-4,TRBV5-1,.,CASSLAPDSGTRNEKLFF,TGCGCCAGCAGCTTGGCTCCCGACAGTGGAACCCGTAATGAAAAACTGTTTTTT
.,TRBJ1-1,TRBV27,.,CASSRRRVITEAFF,TGTGCCAGCAGCAGGCGCAGGGTGATCACTGAAGCTTTCTTT
.,TRBJ2-5,TRBV6-1,.,CASSEGGGARETQYF,TGTGCCAGCAGTGAGGGTGGGGGGGCACGCGAGACCCAGTACTTC
.,TRBJ2-6,TRBV20-1,.,CSASPGGSASGANVLTF,TGCAGTGCTAGTCCCGGAGGCAGCGCCTCTGGGGCCAACGTCCTGACTTTC
.,TRBJ1-5,TRBV6-6,TRBD1,CASSYSDRASNQPQHF,TGTGCCAGCAGTTACTCCGACAGGGCTTCGAATCAGCCCCAGCATTTT
.,TRBJ2-5,TRBV27,TRBD1,CASSPLTGGETQYF,TGTGCCAGCAGTCCCCTGACAGGGGGAGAGACCCAGTACTTC
.,TRBJ2-3,TRBV6-4,.,CASSARGATDTQYF,TGTGCCAGCAGTGCCCGGGGGGCAACAGATACGCAGTATTTT
.,TRBJ2-3,TRBV19,TRBD1,CASSIGDRKTDTQYF,TGTGCCAGTAGTATAGGGGACAGGAAAACAGATACGCAGTATTTT
.,TRBJ1-6,TRBV6-1,.,CASSEGRAGNSPLHF,TGTGCCAGCAGTGAAGGGAGGGCGGGTAATTCACCCCTCCACTTT
.,TRBJ1-5,TRBV6-5,.,CASRQYSNQPQHF,TGTGCCAGTAGACAGTATAGCAATCAGCCCCAGCATTTT
.,TRBJ1-6,TRBV7-9,.,CASSFTDGEPLHF,TGTGCCAGCAGCTTCACCGACGGAGAACCCCTCCACTTT
.,TRBJ1-1,TRBV19,.,CASRNTGYTEAFF,TGTGCCAGTAGAAACACAGGGTACACTGAAGCTTTCTTT
.,TRBJ2-7,TRBV19,TRBD1,CASRRDRGANEQYF,TGTGCCAGTAGACGGGACAGGGGAGCCAACGAGCAGTACTTC
.,TRBJ2-1,TRBV3-1/TRBV3-2,.,CASSLSSYNEQFF,TGTGCCAGCAGCCTTAGCTCCTACAATGAGCAGTTCTTC
.,TRBJ2-7,TRBV3-1/TRBV3-2,.,CASSQALAYGEQYF,TGTGCCAGCAGCCAGGCCCTAGCGTATGGCGAGCAGTACTTC
.,TRBJ2-2,TRBV5-1,TRBD2,CASSYGAGGGTGELFF,TGCGCCAGCAGCTATGGGGCCGGCGGGGGGACCGGGGAGCTGTTTTTT
.,TRBJ1-5,TRBV29-1,.,CSVTTGLGQPQHF,TGCAGCGTTACAACAGGGTTGGGTCAGCCCCAGCATTTT
.,TRBJ1-2,TRBV14,.,CASSQDGGRSYTF,TGTGCCAGCAGCCAAGACGGGGGTAGGAGCTACACCTTC
.,TRBJ1-1,TRBV2,TRBD1,CASIPGTGKNTEAFF,TGTGCCAGCATTCCCGGGACAGGGAAGAACACTGAAGCTTTCTTT
.,TRBJ1-4,TRBV12-3/TRBV12-4,TRBD1,CASSRQGAEKLFF,TGTGCCAGCAGTCGACAGGGGGCTGAAAAACTGTTTTTT
.,TRBJ1-4,TRBV6-5,.,CASRPTHGSNEKLFF,TGTGCCAGCAGACCTACCCACGGTAGCAATGAAAAACTGTTTTTT
.,TRBJ2-5,TRBV11-3,.,CASSGLEETQYF,TGTGCCAGCAGCGGACTGGAAGAGACCCAGTACTTC
.,TRBJ2-7,TRBV18,.,CASSPLLAAGYEQYF,TGTGCCAGCTCACCACTCTTGGCAGCGGGCTACGAGCAGTACTTC
.,TRBJ2-1,TRBV7-2,TRBD2,CASTSGGQYNEQFF,TGTGCCAGCACCTCGGGGGGGCAGTACAATGAGCAGTTCTTC
.,TRBJ1-1,TRBV4-1,.,CASSQEGGNGGKNDGFF,TGCGCCAGCAGCCAAGAGGGGGGAAATGGGGGTAAGAATGATGGTTTCTTT
.,TRBJ2-7,TRBV6-5,.,CASSYSTGTYEQYF,TGTGCCAGCAGTTACTCGACGGGGACCTACGAGCAGTACTTC
.,TRBJ2-3,TRBV11-3,TRBD2,CASSSGLAGTDTQYF,TGTGCCAGCAGCTCAGGACTAGCGGGCACAGATACGCAGTATTTT
.,TRBJ2-3,TRBV7-6,TRBD2,CASSLGAGGETDTQYF,TGTGCCAGCAGCTTAGGGGCGGGGGGTGAGACAGATACGCAGTATTTT
once,TRBJ1-2,TRBV29-1,.,CSVERHTGQNYGYTF,TGCAGCGTTGAACGTCACACAGGCCAAAACTATGGCTACACCTTC
.,TRBJ2-6,TRBV11-2,.,CASSLDYSGANVLTF,TGTGCCAGCAGCTTAGACTACTCTGGGGCCAACGTCCTGACTTTC
.,TRBJ2-1,TRBV6-2/TRBV6-3,TRBD2,CASSFPTSGGADEQFF,TGTGCCAGCAGTTTCCCGACTAGCGGGGGGGCAGATGAGCAGTTCTTC
many,TRBJ1-1,TRBV7-6,TRBD1,CASSFGTGEGMNTEAFF,TGTGCCAGCAGCTTCGGGACAGGGGAGGGGATGAACACTGAAGCTTTCTTT
few,TRBJ1-2,TRBV10-2,.,CATMGREGGYGYTF,TGCGCCACCATGGGGAGGGAAGGTGGCTATGGCTACACCTTC
.,TRBJ2-7,TRBV27,TRBD1,CASSLGQGPYEQYF,TGTGCCAGCAGTTTAGGACAGGGGCCCTACGAGCAGTACTTC
.,TRBJ1-6,TRBV5-4,TRBD1,CASSSQRDRGSPLHF,TGTGCCAGCAGCTCGCAAAGGGACAGGGGTTCACCCCTCCACTTT
.,TRBJ2-7,TRBV2,.,CASSRDNDYEQYF,TGTGCCAGCAGCCGGGACAACGACTACGAGCAGTACTTC
.,TRBJ1-3,TRBV6-5,.,CASTTGGDTIYF,TGTGCCAGCACGACGGGCGGGGACACCATATATTTT
few,TRBJ2-1,TRBV5-4,TRBD2,CASSQRGLAGGPGANEQFF,TGTGCCAGCAGCCAAAGGGGACTAGCGGGGGGGCCCGGGGCCAATGAGCAGTTCTTC
few,TRBJ2-3,TRBV15,TRBD1,CATSRTGTTTDTQYF,TGTGCCACCAGTCGGACAGGGACAACCACAGATACGCAGTATTTT
.,TRBJ2-7,TRBV29-1,.,CSVATGVVEQYF,TGCAGCGTTGCGACAGGTGTGGTCGAGCAGTACTTC
.,TRBJ1-5,TRBV6-2/TRBV6-3,TRBD1,CASSPTGDGNQPQHF,TGTGCCAGCAGCCCCACAGGGGATGGCAATCAGCCCCAGCATTTT
.,TRBJ2-1,TRBV7-2,.,CASTITLSYNEQFF,TGTGCCAGCACCATTACTCTATCCTACAATGAGCAGTTCTTC
.,TRBJ2-1,TRBV5-1,TRBD2,CASRTGTSRLNEQFF,TGCGCCAGCAGGACCGGGACTAGCAGACTCAATGAGCAGTTCTTC